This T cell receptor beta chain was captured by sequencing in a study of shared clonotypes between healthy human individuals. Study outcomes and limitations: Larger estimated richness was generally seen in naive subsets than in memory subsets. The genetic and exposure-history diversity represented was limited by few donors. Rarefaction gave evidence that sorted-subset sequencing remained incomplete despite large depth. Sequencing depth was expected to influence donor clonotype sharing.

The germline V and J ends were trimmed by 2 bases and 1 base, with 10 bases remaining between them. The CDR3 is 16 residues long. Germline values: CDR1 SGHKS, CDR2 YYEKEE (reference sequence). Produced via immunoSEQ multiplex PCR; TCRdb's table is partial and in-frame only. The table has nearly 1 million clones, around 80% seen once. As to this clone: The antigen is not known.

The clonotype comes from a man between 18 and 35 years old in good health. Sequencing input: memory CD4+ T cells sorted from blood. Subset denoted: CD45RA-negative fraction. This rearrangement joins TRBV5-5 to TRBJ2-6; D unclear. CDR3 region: CASSFAGASGANVLTF. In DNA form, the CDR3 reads TGTGCCAGCAGCTTCGCAGGAGCTTCTGGGGCCAACGTCCTGACTTTC.